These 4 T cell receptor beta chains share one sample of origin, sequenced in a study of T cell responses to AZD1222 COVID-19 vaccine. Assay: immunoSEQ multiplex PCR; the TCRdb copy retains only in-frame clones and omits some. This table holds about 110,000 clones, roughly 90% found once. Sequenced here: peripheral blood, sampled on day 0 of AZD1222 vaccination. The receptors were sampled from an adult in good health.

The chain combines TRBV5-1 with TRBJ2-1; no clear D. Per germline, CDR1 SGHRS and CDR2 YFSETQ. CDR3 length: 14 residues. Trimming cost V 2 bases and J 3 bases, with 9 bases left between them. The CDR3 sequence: CASSLAWGYNEQFF. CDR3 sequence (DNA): TGCGCCAGCAGCTTAGCTTGGGGCTACAATGAGCAGTTCTTC.

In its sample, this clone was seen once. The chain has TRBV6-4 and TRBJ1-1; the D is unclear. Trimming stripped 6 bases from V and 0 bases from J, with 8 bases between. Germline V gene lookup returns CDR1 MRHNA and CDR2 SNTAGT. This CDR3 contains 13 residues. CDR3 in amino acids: CASSYHLNTEAFF. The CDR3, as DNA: TGTGCCAGCAGCTACCACTTGAACACTGAAGCTTTCTTT.

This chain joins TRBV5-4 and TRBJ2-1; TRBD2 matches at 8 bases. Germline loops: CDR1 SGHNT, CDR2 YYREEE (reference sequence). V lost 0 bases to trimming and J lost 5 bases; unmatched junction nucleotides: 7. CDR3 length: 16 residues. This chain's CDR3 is CASSLGGLGGHNEQFF. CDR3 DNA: TGTGCCAGCAGCTTGGGGGGACTAGGAGGACACAATGAGCAGTTCTTC.

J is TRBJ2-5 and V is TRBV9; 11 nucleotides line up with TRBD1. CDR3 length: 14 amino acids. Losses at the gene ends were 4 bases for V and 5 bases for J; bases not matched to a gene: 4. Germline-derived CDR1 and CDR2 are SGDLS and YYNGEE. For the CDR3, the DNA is TGTGCCAGCAGCAACGGACAGGGGGCTGAGACCCAGTACTTC. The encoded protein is CASSNGQGAETQYF. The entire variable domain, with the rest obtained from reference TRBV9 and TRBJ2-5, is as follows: DSGVTQTPKHLITATGQRVTLRCSPRSGDLSVYWYQQSLDQGLQFLIQYYNGEERAKGNILERFSAQQFPDLHSELNLSSLELGDSALYFCASSNGQGAETQYFGPGTRLLVL.